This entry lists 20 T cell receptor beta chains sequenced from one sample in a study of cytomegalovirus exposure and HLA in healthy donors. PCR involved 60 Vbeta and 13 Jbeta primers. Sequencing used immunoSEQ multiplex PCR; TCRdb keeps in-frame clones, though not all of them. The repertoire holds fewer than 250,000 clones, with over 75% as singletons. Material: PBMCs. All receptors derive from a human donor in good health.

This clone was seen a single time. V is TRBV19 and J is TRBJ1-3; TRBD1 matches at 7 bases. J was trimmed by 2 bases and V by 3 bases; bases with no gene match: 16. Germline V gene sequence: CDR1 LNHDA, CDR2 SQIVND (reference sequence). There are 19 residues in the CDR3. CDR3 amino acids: CASSILDRYPGTAGNTIYF. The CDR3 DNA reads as TGTGCCAGTAGTATTCTGGACAGGTACCCTGGTACTGCTGGAAACACCATATATTTT.

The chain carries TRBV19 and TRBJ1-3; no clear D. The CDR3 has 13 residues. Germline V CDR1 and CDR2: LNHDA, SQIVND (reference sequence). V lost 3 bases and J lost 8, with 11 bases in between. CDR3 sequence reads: CASSILPADTIYF. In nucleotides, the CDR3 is TGTGCCAGTAGTATCCTACCCGCGGACACCATATATTTT.

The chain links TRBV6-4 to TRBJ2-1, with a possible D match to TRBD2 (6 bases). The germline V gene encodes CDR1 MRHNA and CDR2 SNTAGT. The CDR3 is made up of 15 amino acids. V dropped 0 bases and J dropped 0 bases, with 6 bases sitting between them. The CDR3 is CASSDSAGSYNEQFF. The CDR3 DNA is TGTGCCAGCAGTGACTCAGCGGGCTCCTACAATGAGCAGTTCTTC.

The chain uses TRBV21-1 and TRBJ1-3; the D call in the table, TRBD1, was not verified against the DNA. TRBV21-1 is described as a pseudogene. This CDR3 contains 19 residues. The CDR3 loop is CASSKGLACGRGGGNTIYF. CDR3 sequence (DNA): TGTGCCAGCAGCAAAGGGTTGGCCTGCGGCAGGGGCGGCGGAAACACCATATATTTT.

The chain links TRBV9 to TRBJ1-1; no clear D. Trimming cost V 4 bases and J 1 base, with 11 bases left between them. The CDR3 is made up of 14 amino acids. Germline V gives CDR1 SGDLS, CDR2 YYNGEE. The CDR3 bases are TGTGCCAGCAGCCCTTCCGGGTGGAACACTGAAGCTTTCTTT. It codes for CASSPSGWNTEAFF.

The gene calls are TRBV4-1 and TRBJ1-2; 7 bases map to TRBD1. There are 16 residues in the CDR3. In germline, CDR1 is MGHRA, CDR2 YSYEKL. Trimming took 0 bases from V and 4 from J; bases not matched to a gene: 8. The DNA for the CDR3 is TGCGCCAGCAGCCAAGATGACAGGGCCTTACTCTATGGCTACACCTTC. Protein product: CASSQDDRALLYGYTF.

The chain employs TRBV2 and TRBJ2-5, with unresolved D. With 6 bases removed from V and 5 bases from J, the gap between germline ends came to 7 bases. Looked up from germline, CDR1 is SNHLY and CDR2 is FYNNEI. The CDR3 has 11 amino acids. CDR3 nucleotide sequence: TGTGCCAGCAGATTTCAGGAGACCCAGTACTTC. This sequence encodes CASRFQETQYF.

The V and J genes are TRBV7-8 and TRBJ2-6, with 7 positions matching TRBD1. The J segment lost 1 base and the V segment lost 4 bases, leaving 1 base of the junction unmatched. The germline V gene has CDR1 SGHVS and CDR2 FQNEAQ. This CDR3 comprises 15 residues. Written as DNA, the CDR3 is TGTGCCAGCAGCTCGGGACAGTCTGGGGCCAACGTCCTGACTTTC. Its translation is CASSSGQSGANVLTF.

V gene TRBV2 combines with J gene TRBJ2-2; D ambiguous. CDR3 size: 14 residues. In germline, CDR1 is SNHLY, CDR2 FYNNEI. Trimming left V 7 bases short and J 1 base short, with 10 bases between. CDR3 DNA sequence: TGTGCCAGCAAAGTGGAGAAGAACACCGGGGAGCTGTTTTTT. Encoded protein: CASKVEKNTGELFF.

CDR3 region: CASTKRELSSGNTIYF. The CDR3 coding sequence is TGTGCCAGCACCAAAAGGGAGCTGAGCTCTGGAAACACCATATATTTT. This chain connects TRBV7-6 to TRBJ1-3; D ambiguous. Trimming left V 7 bases short and J 0 bases short, with 16 bases between. CDR1 is SGHVS and CDR2 is FNYEAQ in the germline V gene. This CDR3 has 16 residues.

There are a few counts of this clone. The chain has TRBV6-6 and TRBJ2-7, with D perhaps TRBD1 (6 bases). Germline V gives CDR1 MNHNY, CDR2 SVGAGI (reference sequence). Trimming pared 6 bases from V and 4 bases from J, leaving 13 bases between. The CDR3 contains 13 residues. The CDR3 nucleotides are TGTGCCAGCAGCCCGGGACAAATTTACGAGCAGTACTTC. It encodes CASSPGQIYEQYF.

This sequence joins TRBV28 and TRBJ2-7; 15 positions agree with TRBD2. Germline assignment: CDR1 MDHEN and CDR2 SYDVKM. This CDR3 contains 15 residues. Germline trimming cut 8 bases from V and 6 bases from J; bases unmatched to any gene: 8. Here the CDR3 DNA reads TGTGCCAGCTCGCCCGAGGGACTAGCGGGAGGCGAGCAGTACTTC. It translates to CASSPEGLAGGEQYF.

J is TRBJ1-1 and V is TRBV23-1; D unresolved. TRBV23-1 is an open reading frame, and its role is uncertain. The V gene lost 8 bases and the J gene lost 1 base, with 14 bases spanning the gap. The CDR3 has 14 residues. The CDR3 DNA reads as TGCGCCAGCGGCCCAATGACTAGGAACACTGAAGCTTTCTTT. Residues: CASGPMTRNTEAFF.

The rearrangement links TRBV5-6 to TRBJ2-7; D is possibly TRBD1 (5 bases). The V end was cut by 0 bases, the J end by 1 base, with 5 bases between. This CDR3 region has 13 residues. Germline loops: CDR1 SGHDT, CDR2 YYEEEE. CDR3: CASSLDRSYEQYF. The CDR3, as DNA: TGTGCCAGCAGCTTGGACAGGTCCTACGAGCAGTACTTC. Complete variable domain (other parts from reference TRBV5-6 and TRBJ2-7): DAGVTQSPTHLIKTRGQQVTLRCSPKSGHDTVSWYQQALGQGPQFIFQYYEEEERQRGNFPDRFSGHQFPNYSSELNVNALLLGDSALYLCASSLDRSYEQYFGPGTRLTVT.

For the CDR3, the DNA is TGTGCCAGCAGCCGCCTAGCGTCCGGGAAGACCCAGTACTTC. Its protein is CASSRLASGKTQYF. The rearrangement uses TRBV14 and TRBJ2-5; perhaps TRBD2 as D (6 bases). CDR1 is SGHDN, CDR2 FVKESK, per germline. Trimming pared 4 bases from V and 6 bases from J, leaving 15 bases between. CDR3 size: 14 residues. The full variable domain, its missing parts supplied by reference TRBV14 and TRBJ2-5, is EAGVTQFPSHSVIEKGQTVTLRCDPISGHDNLYWYRRVMGKEIKFLLHFVKESKQDESGMPNNRFLAERTGGTYSTLKVQPAELEDSGVYFCASSRLASGKTQYFGPGTRLLVL.

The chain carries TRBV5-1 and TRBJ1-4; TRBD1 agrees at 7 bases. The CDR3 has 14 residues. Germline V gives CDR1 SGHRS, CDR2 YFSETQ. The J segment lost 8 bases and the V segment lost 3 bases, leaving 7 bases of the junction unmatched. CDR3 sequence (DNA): TGCGCCAGCAGCTATGGGACAGTCGGAGAAAAACTGTTTTTT. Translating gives CASSYGTVGEKLFF.

CDR3 in amino acids: CASSPFPGQGRNEQFF. For the CDR3, the DNA is TGTGCCAGCAGCCCGTTTCCGGGACAGGGAAGGAATGAGCAGTTCTTC. The rearrangement links TRBV14 to TRBJ2-1; the match to TRBD1 covers 9 bases. The J segment lost 7 bases and the V segment lost 4 bases, leaving 11 bases of the junction unmatched. The CDR3 extends over 16 amino acids. Germline loops: CDR1 SGHDN, CDR2 FVKESK.

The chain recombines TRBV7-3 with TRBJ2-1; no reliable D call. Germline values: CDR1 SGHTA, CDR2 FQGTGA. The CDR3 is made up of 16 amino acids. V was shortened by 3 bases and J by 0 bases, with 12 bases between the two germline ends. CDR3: CASSFYPVSSYNEQFF. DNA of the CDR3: TGTGCCAGCAGCTTCTACCCGGTGAGCTCCTACAATGAGCAGTTCTTC.

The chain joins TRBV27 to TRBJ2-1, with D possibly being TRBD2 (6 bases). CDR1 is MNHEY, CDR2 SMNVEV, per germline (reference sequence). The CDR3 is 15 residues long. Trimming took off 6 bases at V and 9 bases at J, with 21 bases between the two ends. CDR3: CASRRGIAGKGEQFF. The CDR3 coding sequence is TGTGCCAGCAGACGCGGGATTGCGGGGAAGGGTGAGCAGTTCTTC.

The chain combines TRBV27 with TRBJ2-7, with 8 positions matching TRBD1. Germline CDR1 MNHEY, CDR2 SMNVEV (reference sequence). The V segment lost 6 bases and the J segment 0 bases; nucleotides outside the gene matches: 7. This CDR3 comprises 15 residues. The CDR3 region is CASSFSTGGSYEQYF. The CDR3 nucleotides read TGTGCCAGCAGCTTTAGTACAGGGGGCTCCTACGAGCAGTACTTC.